A selection of T cell receptor beta chains follows, all from one sample in a study of OX40 agonist ivuxolimab in advanced cancers. Clones were sequenced by immunoSEQ multiplex PCR, and TCRdb holds only the in-frame ones, with some missing. The profile covers about 58,000 clones, with roughly 87% appearing a single time and 0.61% taken by the ten largest. Sample: CD4+ or CD8+ T cells sorted from blood, taken in a trial of the OX40 agonist ivuxolimab. These receptor sequences come from an adult with an advanced solid tumor such as melanoma, head and neck, liver or kidney cancer. Both conserved end residues are part of each CDR3. The order of the fields is CDR3 protein, CDR3 DNA, V gene, J gene, clone size, D gene. D genes are given only for firm matches. Part of the rows lack a size; the others show once, few, many or a class for expanded clones.

CDR3: CASSGSGTDPNEQFF
DNA: TGTGCCAGCAGTGGGAGCGGGACCGACCCCAATGAGCAGTTCTTC
V: TRBV27
J: TRBJ2-1
size: .
D: TRBD2

CDR3: CASSPRDSLGNEQFF
DNA: TGTGCCAGCAGTCCTCGGGACTCCCTTGGAAATGAGCAGTTCTTC
V: TRBV2
J: TRBJ2-1
size: .
D: .

CDR3: CASRTGPNQPQHF
DNA: TGTGCCAGTAGAACAGGGCCCAATCAGCCCCAGCATTTT
V: TRBV5-8
J: TRBJ1-5
size: .
D: .

CDR3: CASRPSPGYNEQFF
DNA: TGTGCCAGCAGACCGAGCCCCGGGTACAATGAGCAGTTCTTC
V: TRBV11-2
J: TRBJ2-1
size: .
D: .

CDR3: CAWSVLSGVGYTF
DNA: TGTGCCTGGAGTGTACTATCAGGCGTTGGCTACACCTTC
V: TRBV30
J: TRBJ1-2
size: .
D: .

CDR3: CASSVGDIQETQYF
DNA: TGTGCCAGCAGCGTGGGGGACATTCAAGAGACCCAGTACTTC
V: TRBV9
J: TRBJ2-5
size: .
D: .

CDR3: CASSQEEKLFF
DNA: TGTGCCAGCTCGCAGGAGGAAAAACTGTTTTTT
V: TRBV28
J: TRBJ1-4
size: .
D: .

CDR3: CASSLSNQWETQYF
DNA: TGTGCCAGCAGCTTGTCCAACCAGTGGGAGACCCAGTACTTC
V: TRBV5-4
J: TRBJ2-5
size: once
D: .

CDR3: CASLPSLANQPQHF
DNA: TGTGCCAGCCTACCGTCATTGGCCAATCAGCCCCAGCATTTT
V: TRBV28
J: TRBJ1-5
size: .
D: .

CDR3: CASSRPTLGNEQFF
DNA: TGTGCCAGTTCCCGACCGACCTTGGGCAATGAGCAGTTCTTC
V: TRBV7-8
J: TRBJ2-1
size: few
D: .

CDR3: CASSPSGGSYEQYF
DNA: TGCGCCAGCAGCCCGAGCGGCGGATCCTACGAGCAGTACTTC
V: TRBV5-1
J: TRBJ2-7
size: .
D: .